This T cell receptor (beta chain) was sequenced in a study of Graves' ophthalmopathy and Graves' hyperthyroidism. Study background: No ophthalmopathy within 18 months of follow-up signified stable hyperthyroidism.

The study amplified TCR beta CDR3 regions using RNA transcripts. Amplification began with first-round RT-PCR using HTBI primers, then second-round multiplex PCR was performed. TCRdb used MiXCR to reprocess the multiplex PCR reads, holding one entry per CDR3 protein. Here the sample spans approximately 1.2 million distinct CDR3 sequences, 35% to 40% being singletons. Study-wide results and limits: Both a roughly 66% sensitivity and a 72.22% specificity characterized the model's predictions of ophthalmopathy progression. Among thyroid clonotypes expanded above 0.001 frequency, most also appeared in blood.

Enrollment excluded any patients with other autoimmune diseases, uncontrolled infections, pregnancy or lactation. This clonotype was detected only once. Its antigen is currently unknown. A much larger clone sits a single nucleotide away, making a read error possible. The clonotype comes from an adult man with Graves' hyperthyroidism. The sample consisted of peripheral blood or thyroid tissue (not recorded which).

The CDR3 sequence is CASSLGYRGGETQYF. CDR3 sequence (DNA): TGTGCCAGCAGCTTAGGGTACAGGGGAGGAGAGACCCAGTACTTC. The J gene is TRBJ2-5, the V gene TRBV7-9, with a tentative D call TRBD1 (7 bases). CDR1 is SEHNR and CDR2 is FQNEAQ in the germline V gene (reference sequence). The CDR3 consists of 15 residues. V lost 1 base and J lost 4, with 13 bases in between.